This T cell receptor (beta chain) was retrieved from a study of T cells after posttransplantation cyclophosphamide. In regard to this clone: Its antigen is unidentified.

V was clipped by 8 bases and J by 0 bases, with 11 bases between them. This CDR3 comprises 14 residues. The germline gives CDR1 LNHDA, CDR2 SQIVND (reference sequence). A marrow graft followed busulfan-fludarabine conditioning, with cyclophosphamide on days +3 and +4. General study results and limits: TRB overlap between skin or GI tissue T cells and blood was limited. Later post-transplant blood repertoires were often dominated by donor CD8+ memory clones. TRB clonality was highly associated with recipient CMV seropositivity and reactivation.

Profiled with immunoSEQ multiplex PCR; TCRdb holds only in-frame clones, not every one. The sample shows around 37,000 clones, over 75% of them seen only once. The receptor's source is a female patient aged 40 to 50 who received an allogeneic stem cell transplant from a related donor, was CMV-positive, and had no GVHD. Some T cells may have originated in the graft donor. The source was CD4+ T cells sorted from blood, collected roughly 1,900 days after a stem cell transplant with posttransplant cyclophosphamide. V is TRBV19 and J is TRBJ1-5, with D tentatively TRBD1 (5 bases). Here the CDR3 reads CASGDSYSNQPQHF. The CDR3 nucleotides are TGTGCCAGTGGAGACAGTTATAGCAATCAGCCCCAGCATTTT.